This passage covers 30 T cell receptor beta chains from one sample sequenced in a study of blood T cell repertoires in COVID-19 (dated by TCRdb to the early 2020s). The library was produced with the immunoSEQ multiplex PCR assay. Drawn from immuneACCESS, this table holds only the in-frame rearrangements with V and J called that TCRdb kept. Clones are partly lost; checked studies trace under half to an unresolved V gene and leave the rest unexplained. This sample holds about 81,000 clones; approximately 84% were observed only once. The ten largest clones capture less than 15% of the sample. The sample comprised peripheral blood. Every receptor here comes from a human donor in a cohort sampled during active COVID-19.

The rearrangement joins TRBV19 to TRBJ1-2; 7 bases are a match to TRBD1. V lost 6 bases to trimming and J lost 0 bases; unmatched junction nucleotides: 1. CDR3 length: 13 amino acids. CDR1 is LNHDA, CDR2 SQIVND, per germline (reference sequence). The CDR3 here is CASRQGANYGYTF. The CDR3 nucleotides read TGTGCCAGTAGGCAGGGGGCTAACTATGGCTACACCTTC.

In regard to this clone: At one end the junction does not follow the germline gene, possibly because of a read error. CDR3 bases: TGTGCCAGCAGTTTATTGAACAAGGAGCAGTTCTTC. It codes for CASSLLNKEQFF. The chain combines TRBV12-3 or TRBV12-4 with TRBJ2-1; D is undetermined. This CDR3 has 12 residues.

This chain connects TRBV2 to TRBJ2-1, with D tentatively TRBD2 (6 bases). V shed 4 bases and J shed 15 bases, with 16 bases lying between them. CDR3 length: 12 amino acids. Germline V gene lookup returns CDR1 SNHLY and CDR2 FYNNEI. CDR3 nucleotides: TGTGCCAGCAGTGCCCGTGTTCGGGGGTGGTTCTTC. As protein: CASSARVRGWFF. Filled out from reference TRBV2 and TRBJ2-1, the complete variable domain reads EPEVTQTPSHQVTQMGQEVILRCVPISNHLYFYWYRQILGQKVEFLVSFYNNEISEKSEIFDDQFSVERPDGSNFTLKIRSTKLEDSAMYFCASSARVRGWFFGPGTRLTVL.

This sequence joins TRBV11-2 and TRBJ1-1, with a possible D match to TRBD1 (6 bases). Trimming shortened V by 5 bases and J by 0 bases, and 19 bases separated the two germline ends. There are 17 residues in the CDR3. The germline CDR1 and CDR2 sequences are SGHAT and FQNNGV. The CDR3 sequence is CASSPGGHTGLNTEAFF. CDR3 sequence (DNA): TGTGCCAGCAGCCCCGGGGGGCATACGGGGTTGAACACTGAAGCTTTCTTT. The variable domain in full, with the rest retrieved from reference TRBV11-2 and TRBJ1-1, is EAGVAQSPRYKIIEKRQSVAFWCNPISGHATLYWYQQILGQGPKLLIQFQNNGVVDDSQLPKDRFSAERLKGVDSTLKIQPAKLEDSAVYLCASSPGGHTGLNTEAFFGQGTRLTVV.

V usage is TRBV5-6 and J usage is TRBJ1-2; 11 nucleotides line up with TRBD1. The CDR3 extends over 14 amino acids. Germline trimming cut 4 bases from V and 7 bases from J; bases unmatched to any gene: 6. Germline loops: CDR1 SGHDT, CDR2 YYEEEE. The CDR3 loop is CASSTLGQGVGYTF. CDR3 nucleotide sequence: TGTGCCAGCAGCACCTTGGGACAGGGGGTTGGCTACACCTTC.

The rearrangement links TRBV4-1 to TRBJ2-3, with a weak D call TRBD2 (5 bases). V lost 1 base, J lost 8 bases, and 7 bases lay in between. Germline V CDR1 and CDR2: MGHRA, YSYEKL. This CDR3 has 12 residues. The CDR3 sequence is CASSQGRSTQYF. The DNA for the CDR3 is TGCGCCAGCAGCCAAGGGAGGAGTACGCAGTATTTT.

This clone was picked up one time. In DNA form, the CDR3 reads TGTGCCAGTAGTAAGACAGGTTTGCCCTACAATGAGCAGTTCTTC. This translates into CASSKTGLPYNEQFF. The rearrangement links TRBV19 to TRBJ2-1, with D possibly matching TRBD1 (6 bases). With 4 bases removed from V and 2 bases from J, the gap between germline ends came to 12 bases. Per the germline V gene, CDR1 is LNHDA and CDR2 is SQIVND (reference sequence). The CDR3 consists of 15 residues.

This chain joins TRBV7-7 and TRBJ1-6; D ambiguous. The germline V gene has CDR1 SSHAT and CDR2 FNYEAQ (reference sequence). The length of the CDR3 is 13 residues. The ends were cut back, 1 base at V and 12 bases at J, with 10 bases in the middle. For the CDR3, the DNA is TGTGCCAGCAGCTTAGGGCGGGCGGGACCCCTCCACTTT. Translating gives CASSLGRAGPLHF.

This CDR3 is CASSPLAGSSYEQYF. CDR3 coding DNA: TGTGCCAGCAGCCCTCTAGCGGGGTCTTCCTACGAGCAGTACTTC. The rearrangement joins TRBV5-5 to TRBJ2-7, with 9 bases lining up with TRBD2. The length of the CDR3 is 15 residues. Germline V CDR1 and CDR2: SGHKS, YYEKEE (reference sequence). The ends lost 4 bases at V and 1 base at J; junction bases unmatched: 6.

The chain uses TRBV18 and TRBJ2-3; possible D gene TRBD1, 7 bases. There are 15 residues in the CDR3. V was shortened by 0 bases and J by 5 bases, with 12 bases between the two germline ends. CDR1 is KGHSH, CDR2 LQKENI, per germline. Here the CDR3 DNA reads TGTGCCAGCTCACCACCCAGGGGGGCCGTAGATACGCAGTATTTT. Its protein is CASSPPRGAVDTQYF.

Turning to this clone: The sample holds other DNA sequences that translate to the same CDR3. This chain uses TRBV24-1 with TRBJ2-5; D is perhaps TRBD2 (5 bases). This CDR3 has 14 amino acids. V was shortened by 2 bases and J by 5 bases, with 11 bases between the two germline ends. Germline lookup yields CDR1 KGHDR and CDR2 SFDVKD. Here the CDR3 reads CATSDSFRGETQYF. DNA of the CDR3: TGTGCCACCAGTGATTCATTTCGAGGGGAGACCCAGTACTTC.

This clone was seen only a few times. The gene calls are TRBV30 and TRBJ1-2; tentatively, D is TRBD1 (6 bases). Germline CDR1 reads GTSNPN; CDR2 reads SVGIG (reference sequence). There are 14 residues in the CDR3. V lost 3 bases, J lost 8 bases, and 19 bases lay in between. CDR3 DNA: TGTGCCTGGAGGCAGGACAGATCTTTACGCGGCTACACCTTC. Translating it yields CAWRQDRSLRGYTF.

The genes are TRBV29-1 and TRBJ1-1; possible D gene TRBD1, 5 bases. Trimming stripped 5 bases from V and 1 base from J, with 8 bases between. Germline V CDR1 and CDR2: SQVTM, ANQGSEA. The CDR3 is 12 residues long. CDR3 sequence reads: CSVRQKNTEAFF. CDR3 nucleotide sequence: TGCAGCGTTCGACAGAAGAACACTGAAGCTTTCTTT. Together with reference TRBV29-1 and TRBJ1-1, the CDR3 gives the full variable domain: SAVISQKPSRDICQRGTSLTIQCQVDSQVTMMFWYRQQPGQSLTLIATANQGSEATYESGFVIDKFPISRPNLTFSTLTVSNMSPEDSSIYLCSVRQKNTEAFFGQGTRLTVV.

This sequence joins TRBV24-1 and TRBJ2-5; D may be TRBD1 or TRBD2 (5 bases each). Trimming stripped 4 bases from V and 4 bases from J, with 9 bases between. The CDR3 length is 13 residues. The germline gives CDR1 KGHDR, CDR2 SFDVKD. The CDR3 DNA reads TGTGCCACCAGTGACTTGAGGGGAGAGACCCAGTACTTC. As protein: CATSDLRGETQYF.

This chain joins TRBV28 and TRBJ1-3; D is unclear. CDR3 size: 14 residues. Trimming stripped 4 bases from V and 1 base from J, with 8 bases between. The germline CDR1 and CDR2 sequences are MDHEN and SYDVKM. This CDR3 is CASSSSFSGNTIYF. Here the CDR3 DNA reads TGTGCCAGCAGTTCCTCCTTTTCTGGAAACACCATATATTTT.

The chain has TRBV5-1 and TRBJ1-1; 8 bases match TRBD1. The CDR3 is 16 residues long. Losses at the gene ends were 2 bases for V and 2 bases for J; bases not matched to a gene: 8. Looked up from germline, CDR1 is SGHRS and CDR2 is YFSETQ. In DNA form, the CDR3 reads TGCGCCAGCAGCTTAAGAGCCGGGACAGGAAACACTGAAGCTTTCTTT. Translating gives CASSLRAGTGNTEAFF. Combining the CDR3 with reference TRBV5-1 and TRBJ1-1 gives the whole variable domain KAGVTQTPRYLIKTRGQQVTLSCSPISGHRSVSWYQQTPGQGLQFLFEYFSETQRNKGNFPGRFSGRQFSNSRSEMNVSTLELGDSALYLCASSLRAGTGNTEAFFGQGTRLTVV.

The J gene is TRBJ2-1, the V gene TRBV4-1; 8 bases are a match to TRBD1. J lost 11 bases, V lost 0 bases, and 9 bases had no gene match. The CDR3 length is 15 residues. Germline V gene sequence: CDR1 MGHRA, CDR2 YSYEKL. Written as DNA, the CDR3 is TGCGCCAGCAGCCAAGACAGGACAGGGTATAGGCAGCAGTTCTTC. It encodes CASSQDRTGYRQQFF.

The genes are TRBV21-1 and TRBJ2-1; the table's D call TRBD2 went unverified against the DNA. TRBV21-1 has pseudogene status. CDR3 length: 12 residues. CDR3 protein: CGERAMYNEQFF. The CDR3 DNA sequence: TGTGGGGAGCGGGCAATGTACAATGAGCAGTTCTTC.

The V and J genes are TRBV30 and TRBJ2-6; 11 bases align to TRBD1. V was clipped by 5 bases and J by 0 bases; unmatched bases: 9. The CDR3 length is 18 residues. Germline values: CDR1 GTSNPN, CDR2 SVGIG (reference sequence). The CDR3, as DNA: TGTGCCTGGCTATGGGACAGGGGGTCCCTCTCTGGGGCCAACGTCCTGACTTTC. Protein product: CAWLWDRGSLSGANVLTF. Variable domain in full (rest from reference TRBV30 and TRBJ2-6): SQTIHQWPATLVQPVGSPLSLECTVEGTSNPNLYWYRQAAGRGLQLLFYSVGIGQISSEVPQNLSASRPQDRQFILSSKKLLLSDSGFYLCAWLWDRGSLSGANVLTFGAGSRLTVL.

V and J are TRBV7-8 and TRBJ2-2; possibly TRBD2 for D (5 bases). CDR3 size: 16 residues. V lost 5 bases and J lost 0, with 13 bases in between. Germline CDR1 reads SGHVS; CDR2 reads FQNEAQ. CDR3 residues: CASSPRTASNTGELFF. In DNA, the CDR3 is TGTGCCAGCAGCCCGAGGACTGCTTCGAACACCGGGGAGCTGTTTTTT.

This clone was seen once. The rearrangement uses TRBV30 and TRBJ1-1; D is unclear. CDR1 is GTSNPN and CDR2 is SVGIG in the germline V gene (reference sequence). V lost 5 bases and J lost 6, with 10 bases in between. CDR3 size: 11 residues. This chain's CDR3 is CAWLSVSEAFF. CDR3 bases: TGTGCCTGGCTAAGCGTGTCTGAAGCTTTCTTT.

With respect to this clone: A read error may produce the germline difference seen at one junction end. V is TRBV6-2 or TRBV6-3 and J is TRBJ2-7, with D possibly being TRBD1 (6 bases). There are 15 residues in the CDR3. In germline, CDR1 is MNHEY, CDR2 SVGEGT. As DNA, the CDR3 is TGTGCCAGCAGTCACTCGGTTCAGGGGCAATACGAGCAGTACTTC. It is translated as CASSHSVQGQYEQYF.

The chain couples TRBV11-2 to TRBJ2-5; tentatively, D is TRBD2 (5 bases). Germline lookup yields CDR1 SGHAT and CDR2 FQNNGV. This CDR3 contains 13 residues. Trimming stripped 3 bases from V and 4 bases from J, with 9 bases between. In DNA, the CDR3 is TGTGCCAGCAGCTTCGGCGGGTCAGAGACCCAGTACTTC. Its protein is CASSFGGSETQYF.

The chain links TRBV3-1 (or the pseudogene TRBV3-2) to TRBJ2-1; 9 bases are a match to TRBD1. This CDR3 region has 14 residues. Germline values: CDR1 LGHDT, CDR2 YNNKEL (reference sequence). The junction had 12 bases not matched to a gene; V was cut back by 3 bases and J by 15 bases. CDR3 residues: CASSHPARDRVTFF. The CDR3 DNA sequence: TGTGCCAGCAGCCATCCGGCTCGGGACAGGGTTACGTTCTTC.

V usage is TRBV18 and J usage is TRBJ2-7, with 10 bases lining up with TRBD1. The V gene's germline CDR1 is KGHSH and CDR2 LQKENI. This CDR3 spans 15 amino acids. J gave up 6 bases and V 4 bases, and 9 bases lay outside the gene matches. CDR3 amino acids: CASSQTGTGVSEQYF. The CDR3 DNA sequence: TGTGCCAGCTCACAAACCGGGACAGGGGTCTCCGAGCAGTACTTC.

This clone was observed a single time. The DNA of the CDR3 is TGTGCCAGCAGCCCAGGACAGGGGGGCTACAATGAGCAGTTCTTC. As protein: CASSPGQGGYNEQFF. V is TRBV7-8 and J is TRBJ2-1, with 10 bases fitting TRBD1. Losses at the gene ends were 5 bases for V and 3 bases for J; bases not matched to a gene: 4. Germline-derived CDR1 and CDR2 are SGHVS and FQNEAQ. This CDR3 is built from 15 residues.

This clone was recorded once. This chain uses TRBV6-5 with TRBJ1-2; TRBD1 agrees at 7 bases. The germline gives CDR1 MNHEY, CDR2 SVGAGI. J lost 9 bases, V lost 0 bases, and 4 bases had no gene match. This CDR3 is built from 13 residues. CDR3 sequence: CASSYSRGRSYTF. CDR3 nucleotides: TGTGCCAGCAGTTACTCGAGGGGGCGTAGCTACACCTTC.

The chain is built from TRBV6-1 and TRBJ1-1, with 8 bases that match TRBD1. The trim removed 4 bases at V and 0 bases at J, leaving 10 bases unmatched. The CDR3 extends over 17 amino acids. The germline CDR1 and CDR2 sequences are MNHNS and SASEGT. In nucleotides, the CDR3 is TGTGCCAGCAGTGGCCTCGGACAGGGTGTCATGAACACTGAAGCTTTCTTT. Translation gives CASSGLGQGVMNTEAFF.

This chain uses TRBV7-2 with TRBJ2-1, with 10 bases identical to TRBD2. Germline CDR1 SGHTA, CDR2 FQGNSA. With 5 bases clipped from V and 5 bases from J, the junction kept 12 bases outside the gene matches. The CDR3 consists of 17 residues. The DNA for the CDR3 is TGTGCCAGCAGCACTTCGAGGCTAGCGGGGGTTGACAATGAGCAGTTCTTC. Amino acid sequence: CASSTSRLAGVDNEQFF. The full variable domain, completed using reference TRBV7-2 and TRBJ2-1, is GAGVSQSPSNKVTEKGKDVELRCDPISGHTALYWYRQSLGQGLEFLIYFQGNSAPDKSGLPSDRFSAERTGGSVSTLTIQRTQQEDSAVYLCASSTSRLAGVDNEQFFGPGTRLTVL.

This clone has only one observation. The J gene is TRBJ2-1, the V gene TRBV30; 11 bases fit TRBD2. Losses at the gene ends were 4 bases for V and 1 base for J; bases not matched to a gene: 3. Germline CDR1 is GTSNPN and CDR2 is SVGIG (reference sequence). CDR3 length equals 15 residues. CDR3 sequence: CAWTSGGMSYNEQFF. CDR3 in DNA: TGTGCCTGGACTAGCGGGGGGATGTCCTACAATGAGCAGTTCTTC.